This TCR beta chain stems from a study of cytomegalovirus exposure and HLA in healthy donors. 13 Jbeta primers and 60 Vbeta primers were used for the PCR. The assay was immunoSEQ multiplex PCR, and TCRdb's table has in-frame clones only and misses some. The table has around 120,000 clones, 75% to 85% seen once; the top ten hold roughly 9.2%. Deletions cut 4 bases from V and 0 bases from J, with 10 bases between. The germline gives CDR1 LNHDA, CDR2 SQIVND (reference sequence). CDR3 size: 15 residues. V gene TRBV19 combines with J gene TRBJ2-4, with D tentatively TRBD2 (5 bases). Sequencing was performed on PBMCs. This sequence originates from a female donor in good health and CMV-seropositive. CDR3 protein: CASSNVGVAKNIQYF. The CDR3 coding sequence is TGTGCCAGTAGTAACGTCGGGGTAGCCAAAAACATTCAGTACTTC.